This TCR beta chain was found in a study of blood T cell repertoires in COVID-19. Clones were sequenced by immunoSEQ multiplex PCR, and TCRdb holds only the in-frame ones, with some missing. Seen here are approximately 240,000 clones, about nine tenths observed once, and the top ten hold about 6%. The receptor was derived from a woman aged 25 to 39 with acute COVID-19. Sequencing input: PBMCs or T cells enriched from blood (not recorded which).

CDR3 DNA: TGTGCCAGCAATCTCGCAGGGATCTCTGGAAACACCATATATTTT. It encodes CASNLAGISGNTIYF. The chain recombines TRBV6-5 with TRBJ1-3; D is perhaps TRBD1 (5 bases). Germline CDR1 is MNHEY and CDR2 is SVGAGI. V was pared by 7 bases and J by 0 bases, with 13 bases between. CDR3 length: 15 amino acids.